Following are 5 T cell receptor beta chains from one sample sequenced in a study of long-term antiretroviral therapy in people with HIV. The assay, immunoSEQ v3.0, was run at survey level. Measured with immunoSEQ multiplex PCR; TCRdb has only the in-frame clones, and not every one. Of 25,000 to 30,000 clones listed, around 87% were seen once; the top ten hold around 4.8%. The sample in question was unsorted PBMCs, obtained approximately 2.6 years after starting antiretroviral therapy. These receptors were obtained from a man aged 35 to 55 with HIV.

This rearrangement joins TRBV4-1 to TRBJ1-4, with D possibly TRBD1 on 6 matching bases. CDR1 MGHRA and CDR2 YSYEKL come from the germline V gene. V shed 3 bases and J shed 7 bases, with 24 bases lying between them. The CDR3 totals 18 residues. Written as DNA, the CDR3 is TGCGCCAGCAGCCATGGGACGGGGGCTCGGGGGCGAGGTGAAAAACTGTTTTTT. Translating it yields CASSHGTGARGRGEKLFF.

The V gene is TRBV28, the J gene TRBJ1-5; 7 positions match TRBD1. CDR1 MDHEN and CDR2 SYDVKM come from the germline V gene. The CDR3 covers 14 residues. V lost 6 bases, J lost 6 bases, and 8 bases stayed unmatched. As DNA, the CDR3 is TGTGCCAGCAGGACGAGGGGGCGTAGTCAGCCCCAGCATTTT. This sequence encodes CASRTRGRSQPQHF.

Regarding this clone: Germline is not matched at one junction end, which may reflect a read error. The genes are TRBV20-1 and TRBJ2-1; D remains unclear. The V gene's germline CDR1 is DFQATT and CDR2 SNEGSKA (reference sequence). CDR3 length: 11 amino acids. Here the CDR3 DNA reads TGCAGTGCTAGAGATGGTTTTGGCGCGCTCTTC. Amino acid sequence: CSARDGFGALF.

This clone has more than one count but fewer than ten. This chain links TRBV30 with TRBJ1-1; D remains ambiguous. Trimming stripped 5 bases from V and 2 bases from J, with 6 bases between. The germline V gene has CDR1 GTSNPN and CDR2 SVGIG (reference sequence). The CDR3 contains 11 residues. The CDR3: CAWVFNTEAFF. DNA of the CDR3: TGTGCCTGGGTTTTTAACACTGAAGCTTTCTTT.

The chain recombines TRBV29-1 with TRBJ1-2, with D hard to call. Germline assignment: CDR1 SQVTM and CDR2 ANQGSEA. V was clipped by 6 bases and J by 8 bases, with 13 bases between them. The CDR3 is 11 residues long. The CDR3 nucleotides are TGCAGCGTGCAAGTCGGTCGCGGCTACACCTTC. Translated: CSVQVGRGYTF.